This TCR beta chain originates from a study of T-cell memory formation after mild COVID-19. Trimming removed 5 bases at V and 7 bases at J, with 14 bases between. The CDR3 is 13 amino acids. Germline lookup yields CDR1 SEHNR and CDR2 FQNEAQ (reference sequence). TCRdb re-analysed the 5' RACE reads in MiXCR, keeping a single row per CDR3 protein. The data contain around 150,000 distinct CDR3 sequences, more than 14% of them singletons. The chain carries TRBV7-9 and TRBJ2-5, with no clear D. Sequencing input: PBMCs or a T cell subset sorted from them (not recorded which). The sequence derives from an adult woman who had mild COVID-19 (a few samples of this study predate the infection). Cell type and time point are not known. CDR3: CASSPSFFGTQYF. The CDR3 region has the DNA TGTGCCAGCAGCCCGTCTTTTTTCGGGACCCAGTACTTC.